This T cell receptor (beta chain) was captured in a study of T cells in Graves' hyperthyroidism and ophthalmopathy. The study, taken as a whole, reports: Among clonotypes expanded in thyroid above 0.001, most were also found in blood. A 13 V-J signature model discriminated ophthalmopathy versus stable hyperthyroidism.

At least ten counts were recorded for this clonotype. The target antigen is unknown. In making diagnoses, clinical symptoms, serum thyroxine and TRAb, thyroid ultrasound and orbital computed tomography were all used. The source of the PBMCs was approximately 9.5 ml of fresh peripheral blood. Template material for amplifying TCR beta CDR3 regions consisted of RNA transcripts. HTBI primers were employed in a first-round RT-PCR of the TCR CDR3. TCRdb fed the multiplex PCR reads into MiXCR, producing one record per CDR3 protein. The data contain hundreds of thousands of distinct CDR3 sequences, roughly 15% of them singletons. Trimming left V 1 base short and J 5 bases short, with 12 bases between. The CDR3 totals 15 residues.

This rearrangement joins TRBV12-3 or TRBV12-4 to TRBJ1-5; D unresolved. The TCR originated in a woman between 40 and 50 years old with Graves' ophthalmopathy. Specimen: blood. This CDR3 reads CASSLGGNWDQPQHF. In nucleotides, the CDR3 is TGTGCCAGCAGTTTAGGAGGAAATTGGGATCAGCCCCAGCATTTT.